These 32 T cell receptor beta chains originate from one sample sequenced in a study of shared clonotypes between healthy human individuals. Profiling relied on immunoSEQ multiplex PCR, and the TCRdb table lists in-frame clones only, not all of them. Of roughly 500,000 clones in the sample, around 95% were seen once. Sequencing was carried out using naive CD4+ T cells sorted from blood. Subset reported: CD45RA+ positively selected. These receptors were obtained from a woman in her twenties or thirties in good health.

V is TRBV29-1 and J is TRBJ2-7; D ambiguous. The germline V and J ends were trimmed by 6 bases and 3 bases, with 18 bases remaining between them. CDR1 and CDR2 (germline): SQVTM, ANQGSEA. The CDR3 contains 14 residues. The DNA for the CDR3 is TGCAGCGTGGCCTCCCAAGCAGATTACTACGAGCAGTACTTC. Its translation is CSVASQADYYEQYF.

The CDR3, as DNA: TGCGCCAGCAGCCCCGGGGTGCTGGTGGACTATGGCTACACCTTC. As protein: CASSPGVLVDYGYTF. This rearrangement joins TRBV4-1 to TRBJ1-2; D is uncertain. This CDR3 region has 15 residues. V was pared by 4 bases and J by 3 bases, with 15 bases between. Germline-derived CDR1 and CDR2 are MGHRA and YSYEKL.

The gene calls are TRBV7-2 and TRBJ1-4; the D is unclear. The CDR3 extends over 12 amino acids. Trimming cost V 4 bases and J 11 bases, with 11 bases left between them. From germline, CDR1 is SGHTA and CDR2 FQGNSA. CDR3 bases: TGTGCCAGCAGCTACCGGGCGGGGAAACTGTTTTTT. Protein: CASSYRAGKLFF.

This chain uses TRBV5-1 with TRBJ1-4; 11 bases fit TRBD1. The junction had 6 bases not matched to a gene; V was cut back by 4 bases and J by 4 bases. CDR1 is SGHRS, CDR2 YFSETQ, per germline. The CDR3 consists of 16 residues. CDR3 sequence reads: CASSLGTGGLNEKLFF. Written as DNA, the CDR3 is TGCGCCAGCAGCCTCGGGACAGGGGGACTTAATGAAAAACTGTTTTTT.

A single count supports this clone. The chain joins TRBV27 to TRBJ2-2; TRBD1 or TRBD2 may be the D gene (5 bases each). Trimming removed 0 bases at V and 5 bases at J, with 13 bases between. Germline V gene sequence: CDR1 MNHEY, CDR2 SMNVEV (reference sequence). This CDR3 is 16 amino acids long. The CDR3 region is CASSLSRGRVTGELFF. The CDR3 coding sequence is TGTGCCAGCAGTTTATCACGGGGCCGGGTAACCGGGGAGCTGTTTTTT.

V and J are TRBV5-1 and TRBJ2-7, with 8 positions matching TRBD2. V lost 3 bases to trimming and J lost 4 bases; unmatched junction nucleotides: 9. In germline, CDR1 is SGHRS, CDR2 YFSETQ. CDR3 length equals 15 residues. CDR3 loop: CASSWNLAGGYEQYF. In nucleotides, the CDR3 is TGCGCCAGCAGCTGGAATCTTGCGGGAGGTTACGAGCAGTACTTC.

The chain couples TRBV5-1 to TRBJ2-7; the match to TRBD1 covers 9 bases. CDR3 length: 16 amino acids. Unmatched junction bases numbered 6, after V lost 0 bases and J lost 2 bases. Germline CDR1 reads SGHRS; CDR2 reads YFSETQ. The CDR3 DNA reads as TGCGCCAGCAGCTTGGGCCGGGACAGGGCAGCCTACGAGCAGTACTTC. Residues: CASSLGRDRAAYEQYF. Looking up the rest from reference TRBV5-1 and TRBJ2-7 gives the full variable domain: KAGVTQTPRYLIKTRGQQVTLSCSPISGHRSVSWYQQTPGQGLQFLFEYFSETQRNKGNFPGRFSGRQFSNSRSEMNVSTLELGDSALYLCASSLGRDRAAYEQYFGPGTRLTVT.

The V call is TRBV5-1, the J call TRBJ2-5, with TRBD2 matching over 9 bases. CDR1 and CDR2 from the germline V gene are SGHRS and YFSETQ. This CDR3 region has 16 residues. Trimming cost V 3 bases and J 5 bases; bases outside gene matches: 11. Here the CDR3 reads CASSSSAAGGMETQYF. CDR3 DNA sequence: TGCGCCAGCAGCTCCTCGGCGGCGGGAGGGATGGAGACCCAGTACTTC.

This sequence joins TRBV6-5 and TRBJ2-7; D gene ambiguous. This CDR3 is 15 amino acids long. Between the trimmed V and J ends, which lost 0 bases and 3 bases, there was a span of 12 bases. The germline V gene has CDR1 MNHEY and CDR2 SVGAGI. CDR3 DNA: TGTGCCAGCAGTTACTCGATTAGTGGCAGCTACGAGCAGTACTTC. Translated: CASSYSISGSYEQYF.

This rearrangement joins TRBV5-4 to TRBJ1-1; D uncertain. V lost 0 bases and J lost 4, with 13 bases in between. This CDR3 has 15 residues. Germline V CDR1 and CDR2: SGHNT, YYREEE (reference sequence). CDR3 region: CASSLVGSSGTEAFF. Here the CDR3 DNA reads TGTGCCAGCAGCTTGGTGGGGTCCTCGGGCACTGAAGCTTTCTTT.

This clone has more than one count but fewer than ten. The chain uses TRBV6-1 and TRBJ1-5, with D unresolved. CDR1 and CDR2 (germline): MNHNS, SASEGT. This CDR3 has 11 residues. V gave up 4 bases and J gave up 2 bases, with 0 bases separating them. The CDR3 DNA reads as TGTGCCAGCAGTGGCAATCAGCCCCAGCATTTT. Its protein is CASSGNQPQHF.

The chain carries TRBV6-4 and TRBJ2-5; the match to TRBD2 covers 8 bases. J gave up 4 bases and V 1 base, and 14 bases lay outside the gene matches. The CDR3 length is 18 residues. The germline V gene encodes CDR1 MRHNA and CDR2 SNTAGT. CDR3 sequence reads: CASSDYNGGGPAGETQYF. The CDR3 bases are TGTGCCAGCAGTGACTACAACGGGGGGGGACCCGCAGGAGAGACCCAGTACTTC.

The V and J genes are TRBV29-1 and TRBJ1-1, with D unresolved. The V gene's germline CDR1 is SQVTM and CDR2 ANQGSEA. V gave up 2 bases and J gave up 0 bases, with 10 bases separating them. The CDR3 has 14 residues. CDR3 in DNA: TGCAGCGTTGAACAAACTGCCATGAACACTGAAGCTTTCTTT. This translates into CSVEQTAMNTEAFF.

This chain links TRBV25-1 with TRBJ2-5; D gene unclear. The CDR3 is 11 amino acids. V was trimmed by 5 bases and J by 5 bases, leaving 6 bases between them. CDR1 and CDR2 from the germline V gene are MGHDK and SYGVNS. Here the CDR3 reads CASSYRETQYF. The DNA of the CDR3 is TGTGCCAGCAGTTATAGGGAGACCCAGTACTTC.

The chain recombines TRBV12-5 with TRBJ2-1; 9 bases are a match to TRBD2. V was clipped by 0 bases and J by 7 bases; unmatched bases: 7. The CDR3 is 16 amino acids. Germline assignment: CDR1 LGHNT and CDR2 FRNRAP. CDR3 sequence reads: CASGLVVSGSRNEQFF. CDR3 bases: TGTGCTAGTGGTTTGGTGGTTAGCGGGAGTAGAAATGAGCAGTTCTTC.

The CDR3: CASSEGTGEKFGYTF. The CDR3 DNA reads as TGTGCCAGCAGTGAGGGGACAGGGGAAAAATTTGGCTACACCTTC. The chain is built from TRBV2 and TRBJ1-2; the match to TRBD1 covers 10 bases. The CDR3 length is 15 residues. Germline V gives CDR1 SNHLY, CDR2 FYNNEI. J was trimmed by 7 bases and V by 3 bases; bases with no gene match: 8.

This CDR3 reads CASSQASGNTIYF. CDR3 DNA sequence: TGCGCCAGCAGCCAAGCCTCTGGAAACACCATATATTTT. The chain combines TRBV4-1 with TRBJ1-3, with D hard to call. CDR3 length: 13 residues. In germline, CDR1 is MGHRA, CDR2 YSYEKL. V lost 1 base and J lost 0, with 1 base in between.

The table lists this clone with a count of one. The chain joins TRBV10-2 to TRBJ2-1, with 7 bases that match TRBD2. Germline lookup yields CDR1 WSHSY and CDR2 SAAADI. The CDR3 is 16 residues long. Trimming took 6 bases from V and 4 from J; bases not matched to a gene: 12. In DNA, the CDR3 is TGCGCCAGCAGAGACGAAAGCGGGACCCCTTACAATGAGCAGTTCTTC. It translates to CASRDESGTPYNEQFF.

This chain joins TRBV7-9 and TRBJ2-2, with 7 bases that match TRBD1. Germline CDR1 and CDR2: SEHNR and FQNEAQ (reference sequence). The CDR3 is 16 residues long. V lost 5 bases and J lost 6; bases outside the gene matches: 12. This CDR3 is CASSAYRGSKAGELFF. The CDR3, as DNA: TGTGCCAGCAGCGCGTACAGGGGATCGAAAGCCGGGGAGCTGTTTTTT. The full variable domain, rest sourced from reference TRBV7-9 and TRBJ2-2, is DTGVSQNPRHKITKRGQNVTFRCDPISEHNRLYWYRQTLGQGPEFLTYFQNEAQLEKSRLLSDRFSAERPKGSFSTLEIQRTEQGDSAMYLCASSAYRGSKAGELFFGEGSRLTVL.

The chain joins TRBV10-3 to TRBJ2-7; D not certain. The germline gives CDR1 ENHRY, CDR2 SYGVKD. V was shortened by 2 bases and J by 6 bases, with 20 bases between the two germline ends. The CDR3 totals 16 residues. The CDR3 coding sequence is TGTGCCATCAGTGAGGTGGCACCGACCGTGGAAGGCGAGCAGTACTTC. Translation: CAISEVAPTVEGEQYF.

This clone showed up just once. The chain uses TRBV5-4 and TRBJ2-6; no clear D gene. The V gene lost 0 bases and the J gene lost 3 bases, with 7 bases spanning the gap. There are 15 residues in the CDR3. Germline CDR1 is SGHNT and CDR2 is YYREEE (reference sequence). The CDR3 sequence is CASSLDSNGANVLTF. In DNA, the CDR3 is TGTGCCAGCAGCTTGGACAGCAATGGGGCCAACGTCCTGACTTTC.

The chain couples TRBV11-2 to TRBJ1-1, with 8 bases that match TRBD1. CDR1 is SGHAT, CDR2 FQNNGV, per germline. With 5 bases clipped from V and 4 bases from J, the junction kept 9 bases outside the gene matches. This CDR3 is 15 amino acids long. CDR3 nucleotide sequence: TGTGCCAGCAGCAACCGACAGGGGATGGGCACTGAAGCTTTCTTT. Translating gives CASSNRQGMGTEAFF.

The chain links TRBV5-8 to TRBJ1-1; D unresolved. Germline CDR1 is SGHTS and CDR2 is YDEGEE. The V end was cut by 0 bases, the J end by 0 bases, with 6 bases between. The CDR3 runs to 14 residues. The CDR3 region is CASSLEVVNTEAFF. The DNA for the CDR3 is TGTGCCAGCAGCTTGGAAGTGGTGAACACTGAAGCTTTCTTT.

V usage is TRBV2 and J usage is TRBJ2-5; D uncertain. The J call is in doubt because the DNA end fits TRBJ2-7 better. Germline CDR1 reads SNHLY; CDR2 reads FYNNEI. This CDR3 is 12 amino acids long. The DNA of the CDR3 is TGTGCCAGCAGTGTGCAGTCGTACGAGCAGTACTTC. As protein: CASSVQSYEQYF.

The chain employs TRBV7-9 and TRBJ1-1, with 7 bases identical to TRBD1. The germline gives CDR1 SEHNR, CDR2 FQNEAQ (reference sequence). The CDR3 totals 12 residues. V trimming: 5 bases; J trimming: 10 bases; junction bases outside the gene matches: 7. In DNA, the CDR3 is TGTGCCAGCAGCGAGGGGGCACCCAGAGCTTTCTTT. This sequence encodes CASSEGAPRAFF.

This clone was seen just once. V is TRBV28 and J is TRBJ1-1, with D maybe TRBD1 (5 bases). The V gene lost 5 bases and the J gene lost 5 bases, with 15 bases spanning the gap. This CDR3 has 14 residues. The germline V gene has CDR1 MDHEN and CDR2 SYDVKM. CDR3 DNA sequence: TGTGCCAGCAGTCCAGGCACCGCAGGGACTGAAGCTTTCTTT. Encoded protein: CASSPGTAGTEAFF.

This clone occurred once. This chain links TRBV28 with TRBJ2-1; D gene ambiguous. The CDR3 covers 12 residues. Germline V CDR1 and CDR2: MDHEN, SYDVKM. The V and J ends lost 1 base and 9 bases respectively, with 7 bases between them. The CDR3 sequence: CASSLSRFEQFF. The CDR3 nucleotides read TGTGCCAGCAGTTTATCTAGGTTTGAGCAGTTCTTC.

The chain couples TRBV28 to TRBJ2-2, with 8 positions matching TRBD2. Per germline, CDR1 MDHEN and CDR2 SYDVKM. Trimming removed 8 bases from V and 6 bases from J; junction bases left unmatched: 8. This CDR3 has 14 amino acids. The CDR3 DNA reads as TGTGCCAGCGGCCGGGGGGGTAACGCCGGGGAGCTGTTTTTT. Translation: CASGRGGNAGELFF.

This sequence joins TRBV6-6 and TRBJ2-3, with 8 bases matching TRBD2. The CDR3 loop spans 15 amino acids. CDR1 and CDR2 (germline): MNHNY, SVGAGI (reference sequence). J lost 5 bases, V lost 8 bases, and 12 bases had no gene match. Written as DNA, the CDR3 is TGTGCCAGCGGGCTGGACGGGAGGGCCCAAGATACGCAGTATTTT. Protein sequence: CASGLDGRAQDTQYF.

This clone was seen once. The V and J genes are TRBV11-2 and TRBJ2-2; tentatively, D is TRBD2 (5 bases). There are 15 residues in the CDR3. Germline V CDR1 and CDR2: SGHAT, FQNNGV. V dropped 3 bases and J dropped 7 bases, with 15 bases sitting between them. The CDR3 is CASSFREGRGGELFF. In DNA, the CDR3 is TGTGCCAGCAGCTTTAGAGAGGGCCGCGGCGGGGAGCTGTTTTTT. The whole variable domain, remainder taken from reference TRBV11-2 and TRBJ2-2, is EAGVAQSPRYKIIEKRQSVAFWCNPISGHATLYWYQQILGQGPKLLIQFQNNGVVDDSQLPKDRFSAERLKGVDSTLKIQPAKLEDSAVYLCASSFREGRGGELFFGEGSRLTVL.

The CDR3 region is CASSLLPGSKNIQYF. In DNA form, the CDR3 reads TGTGCCAGCAGTTTATTACCGGGCTCCAAAAACATTCAGTACTTC. This chain uses TRBV28 with TRBJ2-4, with D unclear. The CDR3 length is 15 residues. V lost 1 base, J lost 2 bases, and 9 bases lay in between. CDR1 is MDHEN and CDR2 is SYDVKM in the germline V gene.

The CDR3 bases are TGCAGCGTCGTGGGTAGCGGGGGAAAAGCGGGGAGAATGACGGGAAAGCAGTACTTC. Its translation: CSVVGSGGKAGRMTGKQYF. V and J are TRBV29-1 and TRBJ2-7, with 9 nucleotides matching TRBD2. CDR1 and CDR2 from the germline V gene are SQVTM and ANQGSEA. Losses at the gene ends were 6 bases for V and 8 bases for J; bases not matched to a gene: 29. This CDR3 contains 19 residues.